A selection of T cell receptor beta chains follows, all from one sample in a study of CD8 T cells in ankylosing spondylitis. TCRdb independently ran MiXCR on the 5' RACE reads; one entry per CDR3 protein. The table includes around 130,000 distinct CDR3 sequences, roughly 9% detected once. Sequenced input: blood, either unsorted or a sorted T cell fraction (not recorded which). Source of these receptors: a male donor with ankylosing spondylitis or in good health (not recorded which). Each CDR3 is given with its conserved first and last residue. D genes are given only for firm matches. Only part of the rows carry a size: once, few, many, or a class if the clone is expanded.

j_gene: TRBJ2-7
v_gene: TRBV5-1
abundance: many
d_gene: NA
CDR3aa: CASSLEVPPYEQYF
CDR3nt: TGCGCCAGCAGCTTGGAGGTTCCCCCGTACGAGCAGTACTTC

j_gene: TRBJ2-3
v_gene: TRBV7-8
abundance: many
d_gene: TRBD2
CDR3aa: CASGRLAESTDTQYF
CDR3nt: TGTGCCAGCGGCAGACTAGCGGAGAGCACAGATACGCAGTATTTT

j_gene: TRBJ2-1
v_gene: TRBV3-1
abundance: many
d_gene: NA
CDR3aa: CASSQGGFYEQFF
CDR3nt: TGTGCCAGCAGCCAAGGGGGGTTCTATGAGCAGTTCTTC

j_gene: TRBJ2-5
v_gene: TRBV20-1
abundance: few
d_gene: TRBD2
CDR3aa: CSAQRTSGRAVLRGTQYF
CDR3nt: TGCAGTGCCCAAAGGACTAGCGGGAGGGCCGTCTTACGTGGGACCCAGTACTTC

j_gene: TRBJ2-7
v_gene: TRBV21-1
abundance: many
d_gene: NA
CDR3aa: CASSAVLNGPSYEQYF
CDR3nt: TGTGCCAGCAGCGCCGTCCTTAACGGGCCTTCCTACGAGCAGTACTTC

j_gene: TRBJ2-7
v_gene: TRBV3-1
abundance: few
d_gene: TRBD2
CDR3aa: CASSRPRTGSWTSGSYEQYF
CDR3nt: TGTGCCAGCAGCCGACCGAGGACAGGCTCTTGGACTAGCGGGTCGTACGAGCAGTACTTC

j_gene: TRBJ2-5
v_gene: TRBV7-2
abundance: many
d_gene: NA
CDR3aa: CASSLSVGTQYF
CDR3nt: TGTGCCAGCAGCTTATCTGTGGGGACCCAGTACTTC

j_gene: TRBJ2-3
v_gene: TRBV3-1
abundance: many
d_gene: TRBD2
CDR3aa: CASSPSGSVLDTQYF
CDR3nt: TGTGCCAGCAGTCCTAGCGGGAGTGTGTTAGATACGCAGTATTTT

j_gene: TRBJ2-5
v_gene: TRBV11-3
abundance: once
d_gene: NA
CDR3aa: CASSLGWRGRETQYF
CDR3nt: TGTGCCAGCAGCTTAGGGTGGAGGGGAAGGGAGACCCAGTACTTC

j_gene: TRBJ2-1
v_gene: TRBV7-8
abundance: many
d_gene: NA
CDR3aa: CASSAGTSFNEQFF
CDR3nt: TGTGCCAGCAGCGCCGGGACTTCATTCAATGAGCAGTTCTTC

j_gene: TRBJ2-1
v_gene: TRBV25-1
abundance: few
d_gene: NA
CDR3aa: CASSEYGGRVDEQFF
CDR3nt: TGTGCCAGCAGTGAATATGGTGGCAGGGTGGATGAGCAGTTCTTC

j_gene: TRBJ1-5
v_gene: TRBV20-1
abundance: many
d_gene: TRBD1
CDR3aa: CSARDLKAGGNQPQHF
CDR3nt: TGCAGTGCTAGAGATCTTAAGGCAGGGGGAAATCAGCCCCAGCATTTT

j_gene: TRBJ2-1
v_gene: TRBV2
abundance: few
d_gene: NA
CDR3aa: CASSVRREINEQFF
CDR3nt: TGTGCCAGCAGTGTTCGGAGGGAGATAAATGAGCAGTTCTTC

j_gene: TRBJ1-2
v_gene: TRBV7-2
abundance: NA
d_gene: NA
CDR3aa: CASSYSGDYGYTF
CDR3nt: TGTGCCAGCAGCTACTCGGGGGACTATGGCTACACCTTC

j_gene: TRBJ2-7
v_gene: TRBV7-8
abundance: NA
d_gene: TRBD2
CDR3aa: CASSLARLADEQYF
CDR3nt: TGTGCCAGCAGCTTAGCGAGACTAGCGGACGAGCAGTACTTC

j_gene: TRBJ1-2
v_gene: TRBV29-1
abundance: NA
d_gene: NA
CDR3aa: CSVTTSGVRGYTF
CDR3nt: TGCAGCGTCACAACCTCAGGGGTGAGAGGCTACACCTTC

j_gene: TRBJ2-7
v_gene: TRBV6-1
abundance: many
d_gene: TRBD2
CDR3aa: CASSPTGLAGGNEQYF
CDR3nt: TGTGCCAGCAGTCCGACGGGACTAGCGGGAGGGAACGAGCAGTACTTC

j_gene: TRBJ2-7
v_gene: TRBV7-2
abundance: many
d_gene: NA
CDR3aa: CASSLLADPYEQYF
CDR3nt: TGTGCCAGCAGCTTACTGGCGGACCCCTACGAGCAGTACTTC

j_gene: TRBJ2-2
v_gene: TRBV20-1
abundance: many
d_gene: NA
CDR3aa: CSARTRNTGELFF
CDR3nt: TGCAGTGCGCGTACTAGGAACACCGGGGAGCTGTTTTTT

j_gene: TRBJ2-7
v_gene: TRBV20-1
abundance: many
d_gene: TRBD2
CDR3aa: CSASSSLVGLARSYEQYF
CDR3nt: TGCAGTGCCTCCTCCTCCCTGGTGGGACTAGCCCGCTCCTACGAGCAGTACTTC

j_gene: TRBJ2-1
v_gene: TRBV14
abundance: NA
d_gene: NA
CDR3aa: CASSQDPGAGTNEQFF
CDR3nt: TGTGCCAGCAGCCAAGATCCCGGGGCAGGGACGAATGAGCAGTTCTTC

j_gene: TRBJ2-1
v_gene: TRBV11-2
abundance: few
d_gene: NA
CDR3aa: CASSLDRGIYNEQFF
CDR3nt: TGTGCCAGCAGCTTAGATCGAGGTATTTACAATGAGCAGTTCTTC

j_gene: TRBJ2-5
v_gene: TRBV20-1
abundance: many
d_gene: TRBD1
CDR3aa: CSARPPGQGKTQYF
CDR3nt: TGCAGTGCCAGGCCCCCGGGACAGGGGAAGACCCAGTACTTC

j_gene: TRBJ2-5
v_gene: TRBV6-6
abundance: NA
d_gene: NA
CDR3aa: CASSPGDPKTQYF
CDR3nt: TGTGCCAGCAGCCCTGGAGATCCCAAGACCCAGTACTTC